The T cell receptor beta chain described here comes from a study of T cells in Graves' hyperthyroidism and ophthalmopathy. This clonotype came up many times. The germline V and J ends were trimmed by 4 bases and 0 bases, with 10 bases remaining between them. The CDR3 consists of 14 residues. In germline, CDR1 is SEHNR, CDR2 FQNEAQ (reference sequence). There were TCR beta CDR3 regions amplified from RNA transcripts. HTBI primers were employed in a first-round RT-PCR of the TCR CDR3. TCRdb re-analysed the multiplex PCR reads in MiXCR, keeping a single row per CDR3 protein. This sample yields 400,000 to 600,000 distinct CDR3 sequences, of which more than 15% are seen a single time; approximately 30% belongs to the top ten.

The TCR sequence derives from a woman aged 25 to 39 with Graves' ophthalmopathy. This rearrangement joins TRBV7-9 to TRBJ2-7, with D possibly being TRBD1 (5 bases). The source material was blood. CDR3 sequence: CASSSTGSSYEQYF. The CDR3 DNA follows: TGTGCCAGCAGCTCAACAGGAAGCTCCTACGAGCAGTACTTC.